This TCR beta chain was observed in a study of blood T cell repertoires in COVID-19. Study background: Acute-phase and convalescent COVID-19 samples originated in the United States, Italy and Spain. In each case, the material was cDNA or gDNA derived from T cells, B-cell-depleted T cells, or PBMCs.

The protocol was immunoSEQ multiplex PCR, while the TCRdb copy is restricted to in-frame clones and leaves out a portion. The data contain 90,000 to 100,000 clones, approximately 84% of them singletons. Of note for this clone: The junction departs from germline at one end; a sequencing error may be responsible.

Germline V lookup: CDR1 SSHAT, CDR2 FNYEAQ (reference sequence). This CDR3 has 15 residues. The chain carries TRBV7-7 and TRBJ2-5; tentative D call: TRBD2 (5 bases). The sequenced material came from peripheral blood. This sequence was found in a man in his 70s with acute or convalescent COVID-19. The CDR3 DNA sequence: TGTGCTAGCAGCTCCCGGAACGTTGGTCGGGGGACCCAGTACTTC. Protein product: CASSSRNVGRGTQYF.